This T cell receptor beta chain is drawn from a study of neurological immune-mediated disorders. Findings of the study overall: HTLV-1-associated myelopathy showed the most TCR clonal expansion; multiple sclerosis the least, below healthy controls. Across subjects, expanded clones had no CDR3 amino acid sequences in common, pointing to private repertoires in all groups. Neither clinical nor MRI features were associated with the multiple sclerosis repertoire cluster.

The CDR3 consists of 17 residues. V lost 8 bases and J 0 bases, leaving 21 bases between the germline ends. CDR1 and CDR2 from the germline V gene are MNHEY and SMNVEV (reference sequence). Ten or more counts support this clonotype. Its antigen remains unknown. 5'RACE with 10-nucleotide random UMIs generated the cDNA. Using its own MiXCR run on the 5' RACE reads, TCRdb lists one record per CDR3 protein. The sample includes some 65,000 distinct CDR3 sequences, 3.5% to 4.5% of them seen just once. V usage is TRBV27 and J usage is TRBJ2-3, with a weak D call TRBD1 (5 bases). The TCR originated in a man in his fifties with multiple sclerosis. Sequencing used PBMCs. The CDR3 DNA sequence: TGTGCCAGCTCTCATAGGGGTCACTCGAAAAGCACAGATACGCAGTATTTT. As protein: CASSHRGHSKSTDTQYF.